These 18 T cell receptor beta chains originate from one sample sequenced in a study of T-cell reconstitution after alpha-beta-depleted transplantation in children. The authors prepared the TCRbeta library with unique molecular identifiers. TCRdb fed the PCR reads into MiXCR, producing one record per CDR3 protein. The top ten hold about 5.4% of the sample, which has some 490,000 distinct CDR3 sequences, roughly an eighth seen once. The sequences come from PBMCs from the stem cell graft donor, collected from the stem cell graft. The receptors derive from a human donor who donated a stem cell graft to a child with combined immunodeficiency.

This clonotype was seen a handful of times. This chain links TRBV15 with TRBJ2-1; weak D call: TRBD1 (6 bases). The V gene's germline CDR1 is LNHNV and CDR2 YYDKDF (reference sequence). The CDR3 is made up of 12 amino acids. V was clipped by 5 bases and J by 7 bases, with 9 bases between them. CDR3 bases: TGTGCCACCAGCGCAACAGGGAATGAGCAGTTCTTC. Encoded protein: CATSATGNEQFF.

This chain joins TRBV15 and TRBJ1-5; 10 positions match TRBD1. The germline V gene encodes CDR1 LNHNV and CDR2 YYDKDF (reference sequence). The CDR3 covers 16 residues. The junction had 8 bases not matched to a gene; V was cut back by 6 bases and J by 3 bases. This CDR3 reads CATSAAGTGVNQPQHF. The CDR3 nucleotides read TGTGCCACCAGTGCGGCCGGGACAGGGGTCAATCAGCCCCAGCATTTT.

The J gene is TRBJ2-7, the V gene TRBV3-1, with D possibly being TRBD1 (5 bases). This CDR3 is 15 amino acids long. CDR1 and CDR2 from the germline V gene are LGHDT and YNNKEL (reference sequence). Trimming took 0 bases from V and 4 from J, leaving 13 bases between them. The CDR3 here is CASSQEGHRLYEQYF. The CDR3 DNA is TGTGCCAGCAGCCAAGAGGGCCACAGGTTATACGAGCAGTACTTC.

About this clonotype itself: It may be a read error: a sequence one base away is much more abundant. Here the CDR3 DNA reads TGCGCCAGCACCAGGGACAGGAGGGACACCTGGGAGCTGTTTTTT. This sequence encodes CASTRDRRDTWELFF. The chain is built from TRBV5-1 and TRBJ2-2; 8 nucleotides align to TRBD1. Germline V gene lookup returns CDR1 SGHRS and CDR2 YFSETQ. The CDR3 runs 15 residues. Combining the CDR3 with reference TRBV5-1 and TRBJ2-2 gives the whole variable domain KAGVTQTPRYLIKTRGQQVTLSCSPISGHRSVSWYQQTPGQGLQFLFEYFSETQRNKGNFPGRFSGRQFSNSRSEMNVSTLELGDSALYLCASTRDRRDTWELFFGEGSRLTVL.

This clonotype showed up many times. The chain carries TRBV7-3 and TRBJ2-1; the D is unclear. The V end lost 5 bases, the J end lost 6 bases, and 17 bases lay between the germline ends. This CDR3 is built from 15 residues. Germline V gives CDR1 SGHTA, CDR2 FQGTGA. CDR3 in amino acids: CASSQPLSRRNEQFF. The CDR3 DNA sequence: TGTGCCAGCAGCCAACCTTTATCCCGACGCAATGAGCAGTTCTTC.

The CDR3 nucleotides are TGTGCCAGCCGATGGACTAGCGGGGGGGGCTACGAGCAGTACTTC. This translates into CASRWTSGGGYEQYF. The V gene is TRBV6-4, the J gene TRBJ2-7, with TRBD2 identical over 15 bases. V trimming: 8 bases; J trimming: 3 bases; junction bases outside the gene matches: 5. Germline V gene lookup returns CDR1 MRHNA and CDR2 SNTAGT. The CDR3 is made up of 15 amino acids.

The CDR3 coding sequence is TGTGCCAGCAGCTTCGGTTCTAGCGGGAGTTTCCCCTACGAGCAGTACTTC. Protein product: CASSFGSSGSFPYEQYF. The chain links TRBV7-2 to TRBJ2-7, with TRBD2 identical over 10 bases. This CDR3 contains 17 residues. The V gene's germline CDR1 is SGHTA and CDR2 FQGNSA. With V trimmed by 3 bases and J by 2 bases, 10 bases remained unmatched.

This clonotype was detected ten times or more. The V and J genes are TRBV30 and TRBJ2-2; D uncertain. The germline V and J ends were trimmed by 4 bases and 8 bases, with 17 bases remaining between them. The CDR3 extends over 14 amino acids. In germline, CDR1 is GTSNPN, CDR2 SVGIG (reference sequence). CDR3: CAWTKLFAMGELFF. CDR3 coding DNA: TGTGCCTGGACCAAACTATTTGCAATGGGGGAGCTGTTTTTT.

This clonotype has a handful of counts. The chain joins TRBV24-1 to TRBJ2-7, with 12 bases matching TRBD2. Germline trimming cut 5 bases from V and 9 bases from J; bases unmatched to any gene: 7. Germline CDR1 KGHDR, CDR2 SFDVKD. The CDR3 sequence is 14 residues long. The CDR3 protein is CATSGLAGAYGQYF. In DNA form, the CDR3 reads TGTGCCACCAGTGGACTAGCGGGGGCTTATGGGCAGTACTTC.

Only a few counts were recorded for this clonotype. V usage is TRBV29-1 and J usage is TRBJ2-3; possibly TRBD1 or TRBD2 for D (5 bases each). Germline CDR1 and CDR2: SQVTM and ANQGSEA. Trimming took off 5 bases at V and 1 base at J, with 10 bases between the two ends. This CDR3 contains 13 residues. The CDR3 DNA sequence: TGCAGCGTTCCCAGGGACCGCACAGATACGCAGTATTTT. As protein: CSVPRDRTDTQYF.

There are a few counts of this clonotype. In DNA form, the CDR3 reads TGTGCCATCAGCCCCTCCGGGACTGGGCAGTTCTTC. This translates into CAISPSGTGQFF. The rearrangement links TRBV10-3 to TRBJ2-1; maybe TRBD2 (6 bases). The CDR3 contains 12 residues. V gave up 6 bases and J gave up 12 bases, with 15 bases separating them. Germline V gene data show CDR1 as ENHRY and CDR2 as SYGVKD.

The chain links TRBV5-6 to TRBJ1-6; D is unclear. V lost 1 base and J lost 8, with 7 bases in between. The CDR3 extends over 13 amino acids. Germline V gives CDR1 SGHDT, CDR2 YYEEEE. CDR3 in amino acids: CASSLFRDSPLHF. As DNA, the CDR3 is TGTGCCAGCAGCTTGTTCCGGGATTCACCCCTCCACTTT.

The DNA for the CDR3 is TGTGCCAGCAGCGGAAGGACTGCTTCTGGGGCCAACGTCCTGACTTTC. Translated, it gives CASSGRTASGANVLTF. The V gene is TRBV5-5, the J gene TRBJ2-6; possibly TRBD2 for D (5 bases). This CDR3 contains 16 residues. The germline V and J ends were trimmed by 4 bases and 1 base, with 12 bases remaining between them. CDR1 SGHKS and CDR2 YYEKEE come from the germline V gene (reference sequence).

This clonotype was seen more than once but under ten times. The rearrangement uses TRBV29-1 and TRBJ2-3; perhaps TRBD2 as D (7 bases). The CDR3 loop spans 16 amino acids. CDR1 SQVTM and CDR2 ANQGSEA come from the germline V gene. With 2 bases removed from V and 5 bases from J, the gap between germline ends came to 20 bases. Here the CDR3 DNA reads TGCAGCGTTGAATCTGGGCGGGGGCCTGAGGTAGATACGCAGTATTTT. Protein sequence: CSVESGRGPEVDTQYF.

The genes are TRBV21-1 and TRBJ2-5. TRBV21-1 is given as a pseudogene. This CDR3 region has 15 residues. The CDR3 loop reads CASSKGGSFQETQYF. CDR3 sequence (DNA): TGTGCCAGCAGCAAAGGGGGATCTTTCCAAGAGACCCAGTACTTC.

This clonotype occurred many times. The rearrangement uses TRBV29-1 and TRBJ2-5; D not resolved. The germline V gene has CDR1 SQVTM and CDR2 ANQGSEA. The CDR3 extends over 8 amino acids. V was clipped by 4 bases and J by 10 bases, with 4 bases between them. The CDR3 nucleotides read TGCAGCGTTGGGGACCAGTACTTC. This codes for CSVGDQYF.

In its sample, this clonotype was seen many times. V gene TRBV12-3 or TRBV12-4 combines with J gene TRBJ2-1; no clear D. Trimming took off 6 bases at V and 0 bases at J, with 15 bases between the two ends. This CDR3 has 16 amino acids. CDR3 bases: TGTGCCAGCAGCGCCAACGGGTTTAGCTCCTACAATGAGCAGTTCTTC. Translation gives CASSANGFSSYNEQFF.

The sample holds a few counts of this clonotype. This sequence joins TRBV6-1 and TRBJ2-5; 7 nucleotides align to TRBD1. Looked up from germline, CDR1 is MNHNS and CDR2 is SASEGT. This CDR3 has 14 residues. After removal of 3 bases from V and 5 bases from J, the junction contained 6 bases not matched to a gene. CDR3 nucleotide sequence: TGTGCCAGCAGTGAGATACAGGGGTGGGAGACCCAGTACTTC. Translating it yields CASSEIQGWETQYF.